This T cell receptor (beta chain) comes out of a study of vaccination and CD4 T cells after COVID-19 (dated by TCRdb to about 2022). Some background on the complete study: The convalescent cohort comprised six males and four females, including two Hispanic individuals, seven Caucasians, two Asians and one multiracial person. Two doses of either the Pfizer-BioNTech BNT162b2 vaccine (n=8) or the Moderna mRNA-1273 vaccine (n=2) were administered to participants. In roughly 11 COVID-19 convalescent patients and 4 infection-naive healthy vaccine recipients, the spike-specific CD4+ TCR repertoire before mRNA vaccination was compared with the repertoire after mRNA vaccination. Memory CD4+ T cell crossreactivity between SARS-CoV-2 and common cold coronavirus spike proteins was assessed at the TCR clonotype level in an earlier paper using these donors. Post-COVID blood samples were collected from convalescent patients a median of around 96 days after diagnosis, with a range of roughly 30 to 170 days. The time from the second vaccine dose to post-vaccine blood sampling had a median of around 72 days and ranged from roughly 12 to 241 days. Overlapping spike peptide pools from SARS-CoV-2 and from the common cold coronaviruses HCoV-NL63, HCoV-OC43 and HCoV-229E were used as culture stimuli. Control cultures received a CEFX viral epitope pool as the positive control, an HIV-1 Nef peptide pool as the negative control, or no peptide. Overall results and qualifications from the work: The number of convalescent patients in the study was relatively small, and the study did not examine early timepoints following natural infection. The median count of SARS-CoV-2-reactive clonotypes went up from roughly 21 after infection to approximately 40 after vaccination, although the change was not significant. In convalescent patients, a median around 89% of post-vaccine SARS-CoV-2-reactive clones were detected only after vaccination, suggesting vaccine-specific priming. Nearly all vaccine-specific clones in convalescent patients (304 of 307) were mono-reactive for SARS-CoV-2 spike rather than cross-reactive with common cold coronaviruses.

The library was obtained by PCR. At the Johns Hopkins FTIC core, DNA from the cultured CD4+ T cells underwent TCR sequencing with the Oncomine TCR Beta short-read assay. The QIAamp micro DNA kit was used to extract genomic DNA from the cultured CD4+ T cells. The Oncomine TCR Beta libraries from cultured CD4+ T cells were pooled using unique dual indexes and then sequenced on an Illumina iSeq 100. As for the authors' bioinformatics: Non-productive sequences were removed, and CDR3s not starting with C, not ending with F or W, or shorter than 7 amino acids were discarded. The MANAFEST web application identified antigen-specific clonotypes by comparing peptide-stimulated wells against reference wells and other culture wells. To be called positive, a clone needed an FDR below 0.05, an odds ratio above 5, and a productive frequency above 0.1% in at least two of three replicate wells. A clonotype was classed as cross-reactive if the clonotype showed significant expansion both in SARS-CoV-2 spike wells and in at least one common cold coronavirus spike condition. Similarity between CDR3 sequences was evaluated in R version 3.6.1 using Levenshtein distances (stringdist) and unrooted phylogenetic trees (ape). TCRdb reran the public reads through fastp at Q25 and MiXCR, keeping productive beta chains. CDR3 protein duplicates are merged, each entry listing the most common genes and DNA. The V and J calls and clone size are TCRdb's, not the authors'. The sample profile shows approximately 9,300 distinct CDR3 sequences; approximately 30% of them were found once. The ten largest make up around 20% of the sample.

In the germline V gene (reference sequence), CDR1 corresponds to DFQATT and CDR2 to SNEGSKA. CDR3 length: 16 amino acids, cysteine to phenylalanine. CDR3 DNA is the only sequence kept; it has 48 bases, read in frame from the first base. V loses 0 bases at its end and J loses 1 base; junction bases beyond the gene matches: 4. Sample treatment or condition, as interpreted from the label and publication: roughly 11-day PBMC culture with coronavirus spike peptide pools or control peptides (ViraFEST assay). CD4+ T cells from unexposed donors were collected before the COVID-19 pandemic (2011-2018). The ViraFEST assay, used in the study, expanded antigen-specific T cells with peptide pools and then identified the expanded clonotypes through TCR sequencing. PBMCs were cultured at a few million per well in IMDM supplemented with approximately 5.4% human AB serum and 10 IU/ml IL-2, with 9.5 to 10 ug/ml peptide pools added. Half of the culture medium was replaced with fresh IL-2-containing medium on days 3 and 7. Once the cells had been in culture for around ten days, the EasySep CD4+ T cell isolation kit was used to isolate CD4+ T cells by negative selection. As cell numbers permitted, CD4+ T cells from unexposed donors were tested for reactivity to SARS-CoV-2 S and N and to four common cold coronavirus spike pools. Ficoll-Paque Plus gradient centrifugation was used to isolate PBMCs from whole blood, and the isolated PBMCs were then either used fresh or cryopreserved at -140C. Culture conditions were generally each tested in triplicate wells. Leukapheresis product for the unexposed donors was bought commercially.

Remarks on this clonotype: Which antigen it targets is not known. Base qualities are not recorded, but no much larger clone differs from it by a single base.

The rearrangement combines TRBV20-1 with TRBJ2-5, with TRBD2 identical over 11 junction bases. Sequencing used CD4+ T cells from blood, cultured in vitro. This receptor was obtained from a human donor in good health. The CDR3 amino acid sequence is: CSARDHGTSGQETQYF. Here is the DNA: TGCAGTGCTAGAGATCACGGGACTAGCGGCCAAGAGACCCAGTACTTC.